Here is one TCR beta chain with its context. What antigen it recognizes has not been identified. Nothing much larger sits one base from this clone, and base qualities are not available. The V end loses 8 bases and the J end loses 4 bases, and a stretch of 18 bases separates them. CDR1 is given as MNHEY and CDR2 as SVGEGT, both from the germline V gene. From cysteine to phenylalanine, the CDR3 is 15 amino acids long. Kept here is only the CDR3 DNA, which spans 45 bases and is read in frame from base 1. This sample stems from a study of T cell repertoires in cytomegalovirus infection (dated 2019 in TCRdb). As for the study more broadly: Recently identified HLA-C-restricted CMV epitopes, whose presentation resists viral immunomodulation, were targeted by peptide stimulations together with well-studied HLA-B-restricted epitopes. The HLA type of each donor mattered for the analysis, because public TCR beta signatures pointed to carriage of CMV infection along with the matching HLA type. The paper as a whole reports these results and caveats: In both this cohort and an independent cohort of some 380 donors, the cumulative frequency of public TCR beta family members distinguished carriers of CMV infection plus the relevant HLA type. The ex vivo response was dominated by HLA-C-restricted CMV-specific TCR beta clonotypes, which also provided the single most frequent clonotype in two of eight donors.

TCRdb shows the sequencer as Illumina HiSeq 1500. Clones were called with MiXCR by TCRdb after fastp trimmed the public reads at Q25, and only in-frame beta chains were retained. Every CDR3 protein is listed once, alongside the most common genes and DNA of its rows. Recorded for this sample are 900,000 to 950,000 distinct CDR3 sequences; 30% to 40% of them occurred a single time. More than 13% of the sample is taken by the ten largest. The sample's treatment or condition, from its label and the paper: in vitro stimulation with specific CMV peptide epitopes to enrich CMV-specific T cells. The clonotype originates from a human donor in good health (CMV status not recorded). Some clones in this sample may be carry-over from other donors' samples. The sample here was cultured CD8+ T cells from PBMCs, taken from culture after CMV antigen stimulation. In this chain, TRBV6-2 or TRBV6-3 is recombined with TRBJ2-1, with a tentative D gene TRBD2 over 7 matching bases. The nucleotide sequence is TGTGCCAGCCTGGGGAGGCGGGGGCAATACAATGAGCAGTTCTTC. Its amino acids are CASLGRRGQYNEQFF.